The rows below give T cell receptor beta chains drawn from one sample of a study of blood T cells in healthy people across ages. TCRdb reprocessed the 5' RACE reads via MiXCR and lists one record per CDR3 protein. In the table there are more than 800,000 distinct CDR3 sequences, 40% to 55% of which are singletons. The sequenced sample was blood. The source is a woman between 55 and 75 years old in good health. CDR3s include the opening cysteine and the closing phenylalanine or tryptophan. The D gene is left open where the match is weak. Size is stated for part of the rows, as once, few or many counts, or as a class when the clone is expanded.

. . TRBJ2-1 TRBV28 CASSLTTFLAEQFF TGTGCCAGCAGTCTGACCACCTTTTTGGCGGAGCAGTTCTTC
TRBD2 . TRBJ2-1 TRBV20-1 CSARDAFELAGPSEQFF TGCAGTGCTAGAGATGCATTCGAACTAGCGGGACCATCTGAGCAGTTCTTC
. few TRBJ1-6 TRBV20-1 CSVPQGGNSPLHF TGCAGTGTTCCACAGGGAGGGAATTCACCCCTCCACTTT
TRBD2 . TRBJ2-1 TRBV18 CASSPLAGDYEQFF TGTGCCAGCTCACCTCTAGCGGGAGACTATGAGCAGTTCTTC
. few TRBJ2-4 TRBV27 CASSLSGGIQYF TGTGCCAGCAGTTTATCCGGGGGCATTCAGTACTTC
TRBD1 few TRBJ2-7 TRBV5-1 CASSWTGDYEQYF TGCGCCAGCAGCTGGACAGGGGACTACGAGCAGTACTTC
. many TRBJ2-5 TRBV6-5 CASSYLGGETQYF TGTGCCAGCAGTTACTTGGGGGGAGAGACCCAGTACTTC
TRBD1 . TRBJ2-7 TRBV20-1 CSARSGTGRGYEQYF TGCAGTGCTAGGTCCGGGACAGGGAGGGGCTACGAGCAGTACTTC
. . TRBJ2-1 TRBV2 CASRRDIGSNNEQFF TGTGCCAGCAGAAGGGACATCGGTTCAAACAATGAGCAGTTCTTC
. . TRBJ2-5 TRBV5-1 CASSSQELRRTQYF TGCGCCAGCAGCTCCCAAGAGCTCCGCCGGACCCAGTACTTC
TRBD2 . TRBJ2-7 TRBV7-2 CASSTTSGTAYEQYF TGTGCCAGCAGCACCACTAGCGGGACTGCCTACGAGCAGTACTTC
TRBD2 . TRBJ2-1 TRBV18 CAGSPNGLAGGPGNEQFF TGTGCCGGCTCACCAAATGGACTAGCGGGAGGGCCGGGGAATGAGCAGTTCTTC
. . TRBJ2-1 TRBV7-9 CASSHLGKNEQFF TGTGCCAGCAGCCACCTTGGCAAGAATGAGCAGTTCTTC
TRBD2 . TRBJ2-7 TRBV4-2 CASSQEGTSGRVSSYNEQYF TGTGCCAGCAGCCAGGAAGGGACTAGCGGGAGGGTTAGCTCCTACAATGAGCAGTACTTC
TRBD1 . TRBJ1-2 TRBV11-2 CASRNYRGGQGRNYGYTF TGTGCCAGCAGAAACTACCGGGGGGGACAGGGAAGAAACTATGGCTACACCTTC
. few TRBJ2-1 TRBV10-1 CASSESNRRGQFF TGCGCCAGCAGTGAGTCGAACCGACGAGGGCAGTTCTTC
. few TRBJ1-2 TRBV5-6 CASSSGTPYGYTF TGTGCCAGCAGTTCCGGGACACCTTATGGCTACACCTTC
. . TRBJ2-3 TRBV4-2 CASSQDVGLRGVGTDTQYF TGTGCCAGCAGCCAAGATGTCGGACTCCGAGGGGTGGGCACAGATACGCAGTATTTT
. few TRBJ2-5 TRBV29-1 CSVEQQETQYF TGCAGCGTTGAACAGCAAGAGACCCAGTACTTC
TRBD2 few TRBJ2-7 TRBV4-1 CASSQDSTSGRTYEQYF TGCGCCAGCAGCCAAGATTCGACTAGCGGGAGGACCTACGAGCAGTACTTC
. few TRBJ2-1 TRBV7-2 CASSLTSFQDEQFF TGTGCCAGCAGCTTGACTAGTTTCCAAGATGAGCAGTTCTTC
TRBD2 . TRBJ2-1 TRBV2 CASQGGLAGYNEQFF TGTGCCAGTCAGGGGGGACTAGCGGGTTACAATGAGCAGTTCTTC
TRBD2 . TRBJ2-1 TRBV3-1 CASSQFLSGTSVDNEQFF TGTGCCAGCAGCCAATTCCTATCCGGGACTAGCGTTGACAATGAGCAGTTCTTC
TRBD2 . TRBJ2-1 TRBV6-6 CASITSGRGLHNEQFF TGTGCCAGCATAACTAGCGGGAGGGGACTCCACAATGAGCAGTTCTTC
. . TRBJ1-6 TRBV12-3/TRBV12-4 CAGSLVAGSPLHF TGTGCCGGCAGTTTGGTGGCGGGTTCACCCCTCCACTTT
. . TRBJ2-5 TRBV5-1 CASSPPPAFFGTQYF TGCGCCAGCAGCCCCCCTCCGGCCTTTTTTGGGACCCAGTACTTC
TRBD2 few TRBJ2-7 TRBV12-3/TRBV12-4 CASSPRRTSSYNEQYF TGTGCCAGCAGTCCCCGCCGGACTAGCTCCTACAATGAGCAGTACTTC
. once TRBJ1-2 TRBV2 CASSRLSPYGYTF TGTGCCAGCAGCAGACTGAGCCCCTATGGCTACACCTTC
. . TRBJ2-5 TRBV6-1 CATVSTARDSETQYF TGTGCCACCGTATCGACGGCGCGGGATAGTGAGACCCAGTACTTC
TRBD2 few TRBJ2-7 TRBV15 CATSSTSGSYEQYF TGTGCTACCAGCAGCACTAGCGGCTCCTACGAGCAGTACTTC
TRBD2 . TRBJ2-3 TRBV20-1 CSAPGLGTDTQYF TGCAGTGCCCCGGGACTAGGCACAGATACGCAGTATTTT
TRBD2 few TRBJ2-1 TRBV4-2 CASRFTGGPSYNEQFF TGTGCCAGCAGATTTACGGGGGGGCCCTCCTACAATGAGCAGTTCTTC
TRBD2 . TRBJ2-1 TRBV5-1 CASSWREAGNEQFF TGCGCCAGCAGCTGGCGGGAGGCGGGGAATGAGCAGTTCTTC
TRBD2 . TRBJ2-7 TRBV6-1 CASSLTGTTSYEQYF TGTGCCAGCAGCCTGACCGGGACTACTTCCTACGAGCAGTACTTC
. . TRBJ1-2 TRBV20-1 CSASRDGINYGYTF TGCAGTGCTAGTCGGGACGGAATTAACTATGGCTACACCTTC
. . TRBJ2-1 TRBV9 CASSVADRHNEQFF TGTGCTAGCAGCGTAGCCGACAGGCACAATGAGCAGTTCTTC
TRBD2 . TRBJ2-1 TRBV29-1 CSVGKREEKDEQFF TGCAGCGTTGGGAAGCGGGAGGAGAAGGACGAGCAGTTCTTC
. few TRBJ2-1 TRBV7-2 CASSPGGAVFF TGTGCCAGCAGCCCAGGTGGTGCAGTGTTCTTC
TRBD1 few TRBJ2-7 TRBV6-1 CASSKGGAIYEQYF TGTGCCAGCAGCAAAGGGGGCGCAATTTACGAGCAGTACTTC
TRBD1 few TRBJ2-5 TRBV5-6 CASSVGQGRGTQYF TGTGCCAGCAGCGTAGGACAGGGGCGAGGGACCCAGTACTTC
TRBD1 few TRBJ1-4 TRBV20-1 CSADRVGDEKLFF TGCAGTGCCGACAGGGTGGGGGATGAAAAACTGTTTTTT
. . TRBJ2-6 TRBV5-1 CASSRGESSGANVLTF TGCGCCAGCAGTAGGGGAGAGAGCTCTGGGGCCAACGTCCTGACTTTC
. few TRBJ1-2 TRBV20-1 CSRERLRDYGYTF TGCAGTCGAGAGCGGCTGAGGGACTATGGCTACACCTTC
TRBD1 . TRBJ1-1 TRBV5-1 CASSRQGIPEAFF TGCGCCAGCAGCCGACAGGGGATCCCTGAAGCTTTCTTT
TRBD2 . TRBJ2-7 TRBV28 CASQTAGAPYEQYF TGTGCCAGCCAAACAGCGGGAGCCCCGTACGAGCAGTACTTC
TRBD1 . TRBJ2-5 TRBV19 CASTKGTGEKETQYF TGTGCCAGCACTAAGGGGACAGGGGAAAAAGAGACCCAGTACTTC
. . TRBJ2-7 TRBV10-3 CAIREKRNEQYF TGTGCCATCAGGGAAAAACGGAACGAGCAGTACTTC
. . TRBJ1-6 TRBV7-3 CASSLDSSYNSPLHF TGTGCCAGCAGCTTGGACAGCTCCTATAATTCACCCCTCCACTTT
. . TRBJ2-7 TRBV6-6 CASSMGRTYEQYF TGTGCCAGCAGTATGGGACGGACCTACGAGCAGTACTTC
. . TRBJ1-5 TRBV6-5 CASRPLSGLNQPQHF TGTGCCAGCAGACCGTTATCGGGTCTTAATCAGCCCCAGCATTTT
. . TRBJ2-3 TRBV7-3 CASSHPLAGTDTQYF TGTGCCAGCAGCCACCCCCTGGCAGGGACAGATACGCAGTATTTT
. few TRBJ2-7 TRBV7-9 CASSSPWTASYEQYF TGTGCCAGCAGTTCCCCCTGGACAGCCTCCTACGAGCAGTACTTC
. . TRBJ2-7 TRBV7-2 CASSPSPGGVEYF TGTGCCAGCAGCCCCTCTCCTGGGGGCGTGGAGTACTTC
. . TRBJ1-1 TRBV27 CASSVKPNTEAFF TGTGCCAGCAGTGTTAAACCGAACACTGAAGCTTTCTTT